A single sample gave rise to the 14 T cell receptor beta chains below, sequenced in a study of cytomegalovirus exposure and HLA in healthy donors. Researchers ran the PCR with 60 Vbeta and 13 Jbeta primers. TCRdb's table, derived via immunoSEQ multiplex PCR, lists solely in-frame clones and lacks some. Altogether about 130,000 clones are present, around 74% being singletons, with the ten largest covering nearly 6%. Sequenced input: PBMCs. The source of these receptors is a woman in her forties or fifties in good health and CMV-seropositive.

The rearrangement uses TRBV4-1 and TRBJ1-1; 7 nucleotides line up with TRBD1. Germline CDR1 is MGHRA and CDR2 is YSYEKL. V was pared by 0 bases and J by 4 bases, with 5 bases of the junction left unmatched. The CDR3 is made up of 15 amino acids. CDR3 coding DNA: TGCGCCAGCAGCCAAGAAGGGGGCTGGGGCACTGAAGCTTTCTTT. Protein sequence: CASSQEGGWGTEAFF.

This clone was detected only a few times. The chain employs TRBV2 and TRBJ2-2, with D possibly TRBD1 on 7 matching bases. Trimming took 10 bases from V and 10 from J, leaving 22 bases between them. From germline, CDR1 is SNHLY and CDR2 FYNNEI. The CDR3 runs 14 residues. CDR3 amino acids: CAKKGGQYPEELFF. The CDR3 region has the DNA TGTGCCAAAAAGGGGGGACAGTACCCCGAGGAGCTGTTTTTT.

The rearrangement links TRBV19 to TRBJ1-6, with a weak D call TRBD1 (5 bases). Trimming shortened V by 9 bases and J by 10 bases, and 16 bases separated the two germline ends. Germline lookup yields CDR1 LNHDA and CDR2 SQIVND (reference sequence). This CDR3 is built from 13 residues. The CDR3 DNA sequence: TGTGCCAGCCGAGACTCGGGGGACTCACCCCTCCACTTT. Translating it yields CASRDSGDSPLHF. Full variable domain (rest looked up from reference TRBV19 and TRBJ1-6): DGGITQSPKYLFRKEGQNVTLSCEQNLNHDAMYWYRQDPGQGLRLIYYSQIVNDFQKGDIAEGYSVSREKKESFPLTVTSAQKNPTAFYLCASRDSGDSPLHFGNGTRLTVT.

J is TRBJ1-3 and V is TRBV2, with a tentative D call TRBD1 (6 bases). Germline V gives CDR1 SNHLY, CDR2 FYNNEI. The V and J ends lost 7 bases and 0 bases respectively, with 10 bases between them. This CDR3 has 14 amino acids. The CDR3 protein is CASNAGDSGNTIYF. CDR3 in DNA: TGTGCCAGCAACGCAGGGGACTCTGGAAACACCATATATTTT.

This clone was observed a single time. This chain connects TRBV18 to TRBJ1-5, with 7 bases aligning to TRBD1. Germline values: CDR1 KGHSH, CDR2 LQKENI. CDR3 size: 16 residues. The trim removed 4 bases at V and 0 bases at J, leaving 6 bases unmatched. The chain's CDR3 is CASSRRQGFSNQPQHF. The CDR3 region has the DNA TGTGCCAGCTCACGCAGACAGGGCTTTAGCAATCAGCCCCAGCATTTT.

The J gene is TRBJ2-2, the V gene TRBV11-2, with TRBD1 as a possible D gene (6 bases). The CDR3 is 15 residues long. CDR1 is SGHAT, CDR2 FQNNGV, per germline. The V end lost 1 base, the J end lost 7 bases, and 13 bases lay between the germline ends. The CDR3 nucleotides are TGTGCCAGCAGCTTAGTGGGGGCTTCGAACGGGGAGCTGTTTTTT. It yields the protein CASSLVGASNGELFF.

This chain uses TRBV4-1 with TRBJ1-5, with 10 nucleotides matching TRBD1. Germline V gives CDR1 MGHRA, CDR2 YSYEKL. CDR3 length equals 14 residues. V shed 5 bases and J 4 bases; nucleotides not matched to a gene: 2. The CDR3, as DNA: TGCGCCAGCAGCGACAGGGGGCAGAATCAGCCCCAGCATTTT. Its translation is CASSDRGQNQPQHF.

The CDR3 reads CASSEVGVGKLFF. CDR3 DNA: TGTGCCAGTAGTGAGGTGGGAGTTGGAAAACTGTTTTTT. The chain employs TRBV19 and TRBJ1-4; D not resolved. The germline CDR1 and CDR2 sequences are LNHDA and SQIVND (reference sequence). The CDR3 extends over 13 amino acids. The ends were cut back, 5 bases at V and 10 bases at J, with 14 bases in the middle.

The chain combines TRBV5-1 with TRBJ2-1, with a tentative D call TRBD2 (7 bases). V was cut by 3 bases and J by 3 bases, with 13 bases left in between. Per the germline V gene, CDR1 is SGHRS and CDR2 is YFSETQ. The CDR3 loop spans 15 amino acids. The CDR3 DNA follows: TGCGCCAGCAGCTCTCGGGGGGCTAGCTACAATGAGCAGTTCTTC. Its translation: CASSSRGASYNEQFF.

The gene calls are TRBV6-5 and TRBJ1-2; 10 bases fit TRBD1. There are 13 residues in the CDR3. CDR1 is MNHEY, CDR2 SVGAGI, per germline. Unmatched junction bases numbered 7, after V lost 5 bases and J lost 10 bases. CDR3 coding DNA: TGTGCCAGCAGTCAAACCGGGACAGGGGTCTACACCTTC. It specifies CASSQTGTGVYTF.

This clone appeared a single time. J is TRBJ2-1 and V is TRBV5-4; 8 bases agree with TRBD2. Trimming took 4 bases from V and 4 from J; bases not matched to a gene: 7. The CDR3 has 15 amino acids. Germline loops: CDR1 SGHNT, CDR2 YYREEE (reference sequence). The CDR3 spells CASSGVGGGYNEQFF. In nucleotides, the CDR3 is TGTGCCAGCAGCGGGGTCGGGGGGGGTTACAATGAGCAGTTCTTC.

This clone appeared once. The CDR3 spells CASSSWGGGGDTQYF. DNA for the CDR3: TGTGCCAGCAGCTCGTGGGGCGGGGGGGGCGATACGCAGTATTTT. V usage is TRBV13 and J usage is TRBJ2-3; 9 nucleotides align to TRBD2. This CDR3 comprises 15 residues. V was clipped by 4 bases and J by 6 bases; unmatched bases: 8. Germline V gene data show CDR1 as PRHDT and CDR2 as FYEKMQ (reference sequence). Full variable domain (missing parts from reference TRBV13 and TRBJ2-3): AAGVIQSPRHLIKEKRETATLKCYPIPRHDTVYWYQQGPGQDPQFLISFYEKMQSDKGSIPDRFSAQQFSDYHSELNMSSLELGDSALYFCASSSWGGGGDTQYFGPGTRLTVL.

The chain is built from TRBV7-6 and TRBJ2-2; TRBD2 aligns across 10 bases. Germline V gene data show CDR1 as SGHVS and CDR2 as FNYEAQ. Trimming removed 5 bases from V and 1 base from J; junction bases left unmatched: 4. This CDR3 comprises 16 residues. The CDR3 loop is CASSPRTSGNTGELFF. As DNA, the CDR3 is TGTGCCAGCAGCCCACGGACTAGCGGGAACACCGGGGAGCTGTTTTTT.

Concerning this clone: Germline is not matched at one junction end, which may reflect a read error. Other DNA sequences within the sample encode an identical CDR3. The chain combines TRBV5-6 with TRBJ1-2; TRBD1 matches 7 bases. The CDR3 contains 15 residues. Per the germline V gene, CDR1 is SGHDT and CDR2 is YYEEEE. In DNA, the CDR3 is TGCGCCAGCTTCCCCCGGGGACAGTTCATCTATGGCTACACCTTC. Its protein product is CASFPRGQFIYGYTF.